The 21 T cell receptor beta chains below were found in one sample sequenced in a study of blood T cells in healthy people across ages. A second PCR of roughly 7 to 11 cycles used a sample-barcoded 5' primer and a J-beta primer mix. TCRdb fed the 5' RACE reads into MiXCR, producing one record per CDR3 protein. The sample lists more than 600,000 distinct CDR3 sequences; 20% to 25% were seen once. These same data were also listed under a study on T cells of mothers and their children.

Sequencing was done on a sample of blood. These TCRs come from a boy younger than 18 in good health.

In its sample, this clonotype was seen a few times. The CDR3 DNA sequence: TGTGCCAACCGGGACAGGGCCAACAATGAGCAGTTCTTC. It translates to CANRDRANNEQFF. This chain uses TRBV7-9 with TRBJ2-5; 9 positions match TRBD1. The DNA matches TRBJ2-1 better at its end, which makes the J call doubtful. The CDR3 consists of 13 residues. Germline V CDR1 and CDR2: SEHNR, FQNEAQ (reference sequence).

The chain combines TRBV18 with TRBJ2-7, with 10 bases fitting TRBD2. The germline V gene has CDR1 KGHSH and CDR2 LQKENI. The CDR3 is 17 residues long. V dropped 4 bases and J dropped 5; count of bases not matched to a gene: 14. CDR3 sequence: CASSRYPKRGGVNEQYF. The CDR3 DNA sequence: TGTGCCAGCTCACGATACCCTAAGCGGGGGGGCGTCAACGAGCAGTACTTC.

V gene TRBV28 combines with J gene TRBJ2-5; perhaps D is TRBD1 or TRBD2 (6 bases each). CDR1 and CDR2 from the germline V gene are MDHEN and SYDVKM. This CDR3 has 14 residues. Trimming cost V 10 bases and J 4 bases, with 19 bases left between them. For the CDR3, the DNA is TGTGCCACTTCAAAAATGGGGGGCGGAGAGACCCAGTACTTC. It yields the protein CATSKMGGGETQYF.

The CDR3 region has the DNA TGCGCCAGCAGCACGGGAGGGCCAACGATCTACGAGCAGTACTTC. Protein sequence: CASSTGGPTIYEQYF. This chain links TRBV5-1 with TRBJ2-7; 8 bases map to TRBD2. Unmatched junction bases numbered 9, after V lost 4 bases and J lost 3 bases. The CDR3 loop spans 15 amino acids. Germline V gene data show CDR1 as SGHRS and CDR2 as YFSETQ.

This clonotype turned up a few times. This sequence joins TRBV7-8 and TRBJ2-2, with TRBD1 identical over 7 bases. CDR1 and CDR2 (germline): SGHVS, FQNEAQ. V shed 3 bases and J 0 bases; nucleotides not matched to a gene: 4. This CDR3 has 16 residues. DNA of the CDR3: TGTGCCAGCAGCTTCAGGGACAGAACGAACACCGGGGAGCTGTTTTTT. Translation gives CASSFRDRTNTGELFF.

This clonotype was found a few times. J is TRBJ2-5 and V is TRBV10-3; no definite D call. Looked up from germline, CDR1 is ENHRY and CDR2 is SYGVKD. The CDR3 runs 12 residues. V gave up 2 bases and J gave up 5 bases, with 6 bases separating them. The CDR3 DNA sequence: TGTGCCATCAGTGAGATTAAGGAGACCCAGTACTTC. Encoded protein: CAISEIKETQYF.

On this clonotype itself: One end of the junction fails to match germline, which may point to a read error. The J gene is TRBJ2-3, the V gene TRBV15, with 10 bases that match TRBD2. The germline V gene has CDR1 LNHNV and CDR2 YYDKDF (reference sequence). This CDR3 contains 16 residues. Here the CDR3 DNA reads TGTGCCACCAGCAGAACCGGGACTAGCGAGCGAGAGACCCAGTACTTT. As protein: CATSRTGTSERETQYF.

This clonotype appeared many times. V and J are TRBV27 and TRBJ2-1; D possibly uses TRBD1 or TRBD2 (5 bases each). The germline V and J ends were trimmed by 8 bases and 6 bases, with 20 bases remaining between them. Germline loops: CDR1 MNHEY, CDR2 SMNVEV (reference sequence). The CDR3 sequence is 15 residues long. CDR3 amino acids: CASGPLGPRGNEQFF. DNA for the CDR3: TGTGCCAGCGGTCCGCTCGGACCGAGGGGCAATGAGCAGTTCTTC.

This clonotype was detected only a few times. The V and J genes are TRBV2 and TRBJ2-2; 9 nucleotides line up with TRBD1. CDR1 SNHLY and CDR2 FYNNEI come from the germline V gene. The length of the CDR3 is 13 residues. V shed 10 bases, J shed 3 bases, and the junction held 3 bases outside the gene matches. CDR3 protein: CAIGTGYTGELFF. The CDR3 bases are TGTGCCATCGGGACAGGGTACACCGGGGAGCTGTTTTTT.

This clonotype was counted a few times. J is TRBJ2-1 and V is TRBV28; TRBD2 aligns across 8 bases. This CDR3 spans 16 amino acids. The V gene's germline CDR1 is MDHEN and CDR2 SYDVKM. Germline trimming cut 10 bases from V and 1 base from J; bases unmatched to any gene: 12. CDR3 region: CAINERAGVSYNEQFF. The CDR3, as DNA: TGTGCCATCAATGAAAGAGCGGGAGTGTCCTACAATGAGCAGTTCTTC.

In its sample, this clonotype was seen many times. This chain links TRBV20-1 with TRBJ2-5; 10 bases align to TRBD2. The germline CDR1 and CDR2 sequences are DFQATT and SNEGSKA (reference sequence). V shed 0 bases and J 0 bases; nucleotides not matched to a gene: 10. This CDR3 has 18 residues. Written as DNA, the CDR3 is TGCAGTGCTAGAGAAAGGTCTAGCGGGGGCCTGTACCAAGAGACCCAGTACTTC. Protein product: CSARERSSGGLYQETQYF.

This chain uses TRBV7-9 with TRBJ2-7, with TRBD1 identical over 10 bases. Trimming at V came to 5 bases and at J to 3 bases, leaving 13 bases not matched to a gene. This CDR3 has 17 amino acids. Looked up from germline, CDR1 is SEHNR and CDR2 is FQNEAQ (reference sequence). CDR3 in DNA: TGTGCCAGCAGCGGGGGACAGGGGCGATTCAGGGGCTACGAGCAGTACTTC. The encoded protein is CASSGGQGRFRGYEQYF.

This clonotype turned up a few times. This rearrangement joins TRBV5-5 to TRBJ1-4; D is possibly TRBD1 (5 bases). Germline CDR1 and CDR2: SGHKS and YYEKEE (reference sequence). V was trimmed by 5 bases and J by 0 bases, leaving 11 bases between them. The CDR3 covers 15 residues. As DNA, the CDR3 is TGTGCCAGCAGACCAGACAGCCCAACTAATGAAAAACTGTTTTTT. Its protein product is CASRPDSPTNEKLFF. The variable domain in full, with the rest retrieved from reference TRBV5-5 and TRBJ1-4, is DAGVTQSPTHLIKTRGQQVTLRCSPISGHKSVSWYQQVLGQGPQFIFQYYEKEERGRGNFPDRFSARQFPNYSSELNVNALLLGDSALYLCASRPDSPTNEKLFFGSGTQLSVL.

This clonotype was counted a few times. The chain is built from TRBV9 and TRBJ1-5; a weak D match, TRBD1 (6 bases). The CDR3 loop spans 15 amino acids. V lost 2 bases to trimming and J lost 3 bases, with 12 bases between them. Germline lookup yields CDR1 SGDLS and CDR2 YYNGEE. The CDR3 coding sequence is TGTGCCAGCAGCGTTACCGGACAGATCAATCAGCCCCAGCATTTT. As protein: CASSVTGQINQPQHF.

This CDR3 reads CSAAGGQYGYTF. The CDR3 DNA follows: TGCAGCGCCGCCGGTGGCCAGTATGGCTACACCTTC. The rearrangement links TRBV29-1 to TRBJ1-2; D not certain. Germline CDR1 and CDR2: SQVTM and ANQGSEA. Trimming took 7 bases from V and 5 from J, leaving 14 bases between them. This CDR3 is 12 amino acids long.

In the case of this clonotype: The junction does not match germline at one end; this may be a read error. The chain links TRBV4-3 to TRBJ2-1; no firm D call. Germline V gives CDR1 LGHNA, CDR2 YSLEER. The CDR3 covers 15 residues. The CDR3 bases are TGCGCCGGCAGCCAAGATAAGGGCTCCTACAATGAGCAGTTCTTC. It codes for CAGSQDKGSYNEQFF.

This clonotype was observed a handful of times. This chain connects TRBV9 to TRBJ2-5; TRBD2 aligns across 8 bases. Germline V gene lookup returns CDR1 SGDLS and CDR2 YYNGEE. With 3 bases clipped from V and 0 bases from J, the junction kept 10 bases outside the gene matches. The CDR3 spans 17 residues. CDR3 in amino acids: CASSGPGSGVYQETQYF. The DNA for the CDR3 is TGTGCCAGCAGCGGACCCGGTAGCGGGGTGTACCAAGAGACCCAGTACTTC.

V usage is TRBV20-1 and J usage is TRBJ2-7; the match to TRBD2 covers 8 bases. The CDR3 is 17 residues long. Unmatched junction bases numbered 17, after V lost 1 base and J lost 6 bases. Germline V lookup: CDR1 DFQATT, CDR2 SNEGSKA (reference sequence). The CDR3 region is CSARGNPPAGDLGEQYF. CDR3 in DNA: TGCAGTGCTAGAGGAAATCCCCCAGCGGGAGACTTGGGCGAGCAGTACTTC.

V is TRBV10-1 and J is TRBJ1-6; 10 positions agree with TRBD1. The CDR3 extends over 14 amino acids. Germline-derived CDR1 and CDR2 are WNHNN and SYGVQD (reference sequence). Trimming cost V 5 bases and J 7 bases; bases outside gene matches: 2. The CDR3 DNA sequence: TGCGCCAGCAGTCGGGGACAGGGGAATTCACCCCTCCACTTT. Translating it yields CASSRGQGNSPLHF.

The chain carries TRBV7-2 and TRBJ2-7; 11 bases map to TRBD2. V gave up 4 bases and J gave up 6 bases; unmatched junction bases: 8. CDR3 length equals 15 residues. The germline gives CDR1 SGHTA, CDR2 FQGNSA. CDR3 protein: CASSYELAGEFEQYF. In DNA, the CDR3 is TGTGCCAGCAGCTATGAACTAGCGGGAGAATTCGAGCAGTACTTC.

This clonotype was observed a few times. CDR3 loop: CASSYTVAKNIQYF. CDR3 nucleotides: TGTGCCAGCAGTTACACCGTAGCCAAAAACATTCAGTACTTC. The chain carries TRBV6-5 and TRBJ2-4; D remains unclear. V lost 2 bases and J lost 0, with 5 bases in between. Germline V gene lookup returns CDR1 MNHEY and CDR2 SVGAGI. The CDR3 sequence is 14 residues long.